Below, 19 T cell receptor beta chains from the same sample are listed, as sequenced in a study of shared clonotypes between healthy human individuals. Clones were read by immunoSEQ multiplex PCR, and TCRdb kept only the in-frame ones, dropping some. This table has millions of clones, 85% to 95% appearing once. Sequences were obtained from naive CD4+ T cells sorted from blood. The subset is: CD45RA+ positively selected. These receptors originate from a man aged 18 to 30 in good health.

The chain couples TRBV10-1 to TRBJ2-3; D remains unclear. This CDR3 region has 14 residues. V dropped 0 bases and J dropped 7 bases, with 11 bases sitting between them. In germline, CDR1 is WNHNN, CDR2 SYGVQD (reference sequence). This CDR3 is CASSESMAPHTQYF. The CDR3 DNA reads as TGCGCCAGCAGTGAGTCCATGGCTCCCCATACGCAGTATTTT.

The J gene is TRBJ2-1, the V gene TRBV6-6; D may correspond to TRBD1 or TRBD2 (5 bases each). Trimming took 2 bases from V and 1 from J, leaving 9 bases between them. The CDR3 sequence is 15 residues long. Germline V lookup: CDR1 MNHNY, CDR2 SVGAGI (reference sequence). The CDR3 nucleotides read TGTGCCAGCAGTTACGAGGGGTGGTCCTACAATGAGCAGTTCTTC. Its translation is CASSYEGWSYNEQFF.

The table lists this clone with a count of one. The chain links TRBV10-3 to TRBJ2-5; the D is unclear. V shed 0 bases and J shed 1 base, with 9 bases lying between them. CDR3 length equals 15 residues. Germline assignment: CDR1 ENHRY and CDR2 SYGVKD. The CDR3 coding sequence is TGTGCCATCAGTGAGTCGGTTTTACTCCAAGAGACCCAGTACTTC. It translates to CAISESVLLQETQYF.

V is TRBV10-3 and J is TRBJ2-3; 10 bases line up with TRBD2. The length of the CDR3 is 17 residues. V lost 0 bases and J lost 2; bases outside the gene matches: 5. Per germline, CDR1 ENHRY and CDR2 SYGVKD. CDR3 DNA sequence: TGTGCCATCAGTGAGTCGGCTAGCGGGGGCCTCACAGATACGCAGTATTTT. Protein product: CAISESASGGLTDTQYF.

As concerns this clone: This same CDR3 is encoded by further DNA sequences in the sample. V and J are TRBV5-1 and TRBJ1-2; the D gene is possibly TRBD1 (6 bases). Germline V gene data show CDR1 as SGHRS and CDR2 as YFSETQ. The V end was cut by 0 bases, the J end by 0 bases, with 9 bases between. The CDR3 has 15 amino acids. CDR3 bases: TGCGCCAGCAGCTTGGGTCAGGGGACTAACTATGGCTACACCTTC. Its protein product is CASSLGQGTNYGYTF.

The DNA of the CDR3 is TGTGCCAGCAGCTTAGACAGGGTGATCGAGACCCAGTACTTC. It encodes CASSLDRVIETQYF. The chain employs TRBV7-2 and TRBJ2-5; D possibly corresponds to TRBD1 (6 bases). V gave up 1 base and J gave up 5 bases, with 11 bases separating them. The CDR3 spans 14 residues. In germline, CDR1 is SGHTA, CDR2 FQGNSA.

This chain uses TRBV7-2 with TRBJ2-7, with D maybe TRBD2 (5 bases). With 5 bases removed from V and 5 bases from J, the gap between germline ends came to 16 bases. The CDR3 has 14 amino acids. Germline V gene sequence: CDR1 SGHTA, CDR2 FQGNSA. DNA of the CDR3: TGTGCCAGCAGCCGCACACGGGCGGAGGACGAGCAGTACTTC. Its protein is CASSRTRAEDEQYF. Filled out from reference TRBV7-2 and TRBJ2-7, the complete variable domain reads GAGVSQSPSNKVTEKGKDVELRCDPISGHTALYWYRQSLGQGLEFLIYFQGNSAPDKSGLPSDRFSAERTGGSVSTLTIQRTQQEDSAVYLCASSRTRAEDEQYFGPGTRLTVT.

The chain combines TRBV6-1 with TRBJ2-3, with D perhaps matching TRBD2 (5 bases). This CDR3 spans 16 amino acids. The germline CDR1 and CDR2 sequences are MNHNS and SASEGT. V gave up 4 bases and J gave up 2 bases, with 16 bases separating them. CDR3 protein: CASSVRASRDTDTQYF. In DNA, the CDR3 is TGTGCCAGCAGTGTTCGGGCTTCACGGGACACAGATACGCAGTATTTT.

V gene TRBV14 combines with J gene TRBJ2-5, with D perhaps given as TRBD1 or TRBD2 (5 bases each). The CDR3 length is 12 residues. CDR1 and CDR2 (germline): SGHDN, FVKESK. V was trimmed by 0 bases and J by 7 bases, leaving 6 bases between them. The CDR3 sequence: CASSQERGTQYF. In nucleotides, the CDR3 is TGTGCCAGCAGCCAAGAGAGGGGGACCCAGTACTTC.

The V call is TRBV19, the J call TRBJ1-5; D is unclear. Germline lookup yields CDR1 LNHDA and CDR2 SQIVND (reference sequence). The CDR3 covers 14 residues. Trimming took off 6 bases at V and 1 base at J, with 10 bases between the two ends. The CDR3 loop reads CASRTAGSNQPQHF. CDR3 DNA: TGTGCCAGTAGGACCGCGGGGAGCAATCAGCCCCAGCATTTT.

This clone has just one count. The genes are TRBV7-6 and TRBJ2-5; D is possibly TRBD2 (5 bases). Trimming shortened V by 7 bases and J by 5 bases, and 17 bases separated the two germline ends. The germline CDR1 and CDR2 sequences are SGHVS and FNYEAQ. The CDR3 length is 14 residues. As DNA, the CDR3 is TGTGCCAGCACCGCACTAGGGATTAAGGAGACCCAGTACTTC. Translated, it gives CASTALGIKETQYF.

The gene calls are TRBV7-8 and TRBJ1-5, with D perhaps TRBD1 (5 bases). The CDR3 spans 16 residues. CDR1 SGHVS and CDR2 FQNEAQ come from the germline V gene. V lost 1 base, J lost 6 bases, and 16 bases lay in between. CDR3 sequence: CASSLDPGTSGQPQHF. CDR3 DNA: TGTGCCAGCAGCTTAGATCCAGGGACCTCAGGTCAGCCCCAGCATTTT.

The chain is built from TRBV9 and TRBJ2-1; D is unclear. The germline V and J ends were trimmed by 0 bases and 0 bases, with 10 bases remaining between them. Germline-derived CDR1 and CDR2 are SGDLS and YYNGEE. This CDR3 has 16 amino acids. The CDR3 nucleotides read TGTGCCAGCAGCGTAGATACTGGTAGCTCCTACAATGAGCAGTTCTTC. This encodes CASSVDTGSSYNEQFF.

This clone rates as medium-sized. The J gene is TRBJ2-1, the V gene TRBV13; no reliable D call. This CDR3 spans 14 amino acids. Germline CDR1 reads PRHDT; CDR2 reads FYEKMQ (reference sequence). Deletions cut 0 bases from V and 7 bases from J, with 10 bases between. Here the CDR3 reads CASSLGMGLNEQFF. The CDR3 coding sequence is TGTGCCAGCAGCTTAGGTATGGGCTTAAATGAGCAGTTCTTC.

The rearrangement uses TRBV28 and TRBJ1-5; D is uncertain. CDR3 length: 14 amino acids. With 3 bases removed from V and 4 bases from J, the gap between germline ends came to 10 bases. CDR1 and CDR2 from the germline V gene are MDHEN and SYDVKM. This chain's CDR3 is CASSLRLKNQPQHF. DNA for the CDR3: TGTGCCAGCAGTTTGCGTCTCAAGAATCAGCCCCAGCATTTT.

This chain connects TRBV7-2 to TRBJ2-5; 11 bases agree with TRBD2. Germline V lookup: CDR1 SGHTA, CDR2 FQGNSA. This CDR3 contains 15 residues. V gave up 6 bases and J gave up 5 bases; unmatched junction bases: 8. The CDR3 sequence is CASRVAGGRGETQYF. The CDR3 region has the DNA TGTGCCAGCAGAGTAGCGGGAGGGCGGGGGGAGACCCAGTACTTC.

The J gene is TRBJ1-4, the V gene TRBV6-1; weak D call: TRBD1 (5 bases). V lost 0 bases to trimming and J lost 8 bases, with 13 bases between them. This CDR3 region has 15 residues. Germline CDR1 reads MNHNS; CDR2 reads SASEGT. In nucleotides, the CDR3 is TGTGCCAGCAGTGAAGCGCGGGGCTCCCTAGAAAAACTGTTTTTT. Encoded protein: CASSEARGSLEKLFF.

The chain uses TRBV6-1 and TRBJ2-1, with TRBD2 identical over 8 bases. The germline CDR1 and CDR2 sequences are MNHNS and SASEGT. This CDR3 is built from 14 residues. After removal of 8 bases from V and 4 bases from J, the junction contained 7 bases not matched to a gene. The CDR3 DNA reads TGTGCCAGCGGCAGCGGGAGCGGATACAATGAGCAGTTCTTC. This translates into CASGSGSGYNEQFF.

This clone was counted once. The V call is TRBV15, the J call TRBJ1-4; weak D call: TRBD1 (6 bases). Trimming took off 3 bases at V and 4 bases at J, with 12 bases between the two ends. Germline CDR1 reads LNHNV; CDR2 reads YYDKDF (reference sequence). The length of the CDR3 is 15 residues. CDR3 sequence: CATSRYREGNEKLFF. The CDR3 region has the DNA TGTGCCACCAGCAGGTACAGGGAGGGTAATGAAAAACTGTTTTTT.